The 7 T cell receptor beta chains in this list originate from one sample, sequenced in a study of T cells in Graves' hyperthyroidism and ophthalmopathy. What was amplified from RNA transcripts were TCR beta CDR3 regions. HTBI primers drove first-round RT-PCR of the TCR CDR3. TCRdb used MiXCR to reprocess the multiplex PCR reads, holding one entry per CDR3 protein. Among over 700,000 distinct CDR3 sequences listed, 35% were seen once. Sequencing was done on a sample of blood. Receptors originate from a woman in her thirties or forties with Graves' hyperthyroidism.

J is TRBJ1-1 and V is TRBV7-9; D remains ambiguous. The germline V and J ends were trimmed by 2 bases and 10 bases, with 14 bases remaining between them. The CDR3 is 13 amino acids. CDR1 is SEHNR and CDR2 is FQNEAQ in the germline V gene (reference sequence). This CDR3 reads CASSLQPGKRAFF. For the CDR3, the DNA is TGTGCCAGCAGCTTACAGCCAGGCAAAAGAGCTTTCTTT. Looking up the rest from reference TRBV7-9 and TRBJ1-1 gives the full variable domain: DTGVSQNPRHKITKRGQNVTFRCDPISEHNRLYWYRQTLGQGPEFLTYFQNEAQLEKSRLLSDRFSAERPKGSFSTLEIQRTEQGDSAMYLCASSLQPGKRAFFGQGTRLTVV.

There are a few counts of this clonotype. The chain joins TRBV27 to TRBJ1-1, with a tentative D call TRBD1 (6 bases). Germline CDR1 and CDR2: MNHEY and SMNVEV (reference sequence). This CDR3 is built from 14 residues. V was trimmed by 10 bases and J by 2 bases, leaving 17 bases between them. Here the CDR3 DNA reads TGTGCCACCGGACCAGGGGTCGTAAACACTGAAGCTTTCTTT. Translation: CATGPGVVNTEAFF.

The sample holds many counts of this clonotype. This chain connects TRBV5-1 to TRBJ1-1; D ambiguous. This CDR3 has 12 amino acids. Germline-derived CDR1 and CDR2 are SGHRS and YFSETQ. The V gene lost 2 bases and the J gene lost 7 bases, with 9 bases spanning the gap. The CDR3 DNA is TGCGCCAGCAGCTTTGACGGAGTTGAAGCTTTCTTT. Its translation: CASSFDGVEAFF. The full variable domain, in which reference TRBV5-1 and TRBJ1-1 provide the parts outside the CDR3, is KAGVTQTPRYLIKTRGQQVTLSCSPISGHRSVSWYQQTPGQGLQFLFEYFSETQRNKGNFPGRFSGRQFSNSRSEMNVSTLELGDSALYLCASSFDGVEAFFGQGTRLTVV.

Regarding this clonotype: With a much larger clone just one base away, this may be a read error. The V and J genes are TRBV10-3 and TRBJ1-6; D ambiguous. The V gene lost 3 bases and the J gene lost 11 bases, with 14 bases spanning the gap. Germline CDR1 is ENHRY and CDR2 is SYGVKD. This CDR3 comprises 14 residues. CDR3 amino acids: CAISDGDANPPLHF. In DNA form, the CDR3 reads TGTGCCATCAGTGATGGCGACGCCAATCCACCCCTCCACTTT.

Concerning this clonotype: The germline gene is not matched at one end of the junction; a read error may be the cause. The genes are TRBV10-3 and TRBJ1-5, with TRBD1 as a possible D gene (6 bases). The CDR3 covers 19 residues. From germline, CDR1 is ENHRY and CDR2 SYGVKD. The CDR3 sequence: CASSEMGGRGLYSNQPQHF. DNA of the CDR3: TGTGCCAGCAGTGAAATGGGGGGGCGCGGCTTATATAGCAATCAGCCCCAGCATTTT.

In its sample, this clonotype was seen a few times. The V gene is TRBV9, the J gene TRBJ2-5; D assignment may be TRBD1 or TRBD2 (5 bases each). Germline CDR1 reads SGDLS; CDR2 reads YYNGEE. V was shortened by 2 bases and J by 1 base, with 15 bases between the two germline ends. The CDR3 is made up of 16 amino acids. The CDR3 bases are TGTGCCAGCAGCGTGGGGGTGGTAGCGCCCCAAGAGACCCAGTACTTC. Its protein product is CASSVGVVAPQETQYF.

This clonotype appeared a few times. This chain uses TRBV10-3 with TRBJ1-5, with 10 bases aligning to TRBD1. The CDR3 sequence is 16 residues long. The ends lost 2 bases at V and 4 bases at J; junction bases unmatched: 5. The germline V gene has CDR1 ENHRY and CDR2 SYGVKD. The CDR3 region has the DNA TGTGCCATCAGTGAGAAAGTGGACAGGGGGAATCAGCCCCAGCATTTT. Encoded protein: CAISEKVDRGNQPQHF.